One and the same sample provided the 14 T cell receptor beta chains below, sequenced in a study of circulating and synovial CD4+ cells in juvenile arthritis. Assay used: immunoSEQ multiplex PCR; TCRdb lists only in-frame clones, some missing. The sample has over 30,000 clones; 90% to 95% are singletons. Sample: CD4+ T cells from blood. The receptors were gathered from a human donor with juvenile idiopathic arthritis.

The genes are TRBV19 and TRBJ2-3; weak D call: TRBD1 (5 bases). Trimming left V 5 bases short and J 1 base short, with 10 bases between. This CDR3 has 14 amino acids. Germline V gene sequence: CDR1 LNHDA, CDR2 SQIVND (reference sequence). The CDR3 region is CASSSDSRTDTQYF. CDR3 nucleotides: TGTGCCAGTAGTTCCGACAGTCGCACAGATACGCAGTATTTT.

The chain employs TRBV27 and TRBJ1-4; D is undetermined. V lost 5 bases to trimming and J lost 7 bases, with 11 bases between them. CDR1 and CDR2 from the germline V gene are MNHEY and SMNVEV (reference sequence). This CDR3 is 13 amino acids long. CDR3 amino acids: CASSPSFSEKLFF. CDR3 coding DNA: TGTGCCAGCAGTCCATCCTTCAGTGAAAAACTGTTTTTT.

In its sample, this clone was seen once. The rearrangement links TRBV28 to TRBJ2-1; 7 bases are a match to TRBD2. The CDR3 loop spans 16 amino acids. Losses at the gene ends were 8 bases for V and 7 bases for J; bases not matched to a gene: 17. Germline CDR1 is MDHEN and CDR2 is SYDVKM. The CDR3 DNA reads as TGTGCCAGCGAAGGTGGAGGGCGGGAGTCAGGAAATGAGCAGTTCTTC. Translation gives CASEGGGRESGNEQFF. The full variable domain, completed using reference TRBV28 and TRBJ2-1, is DVKVTQSSRYLVKRTGEKVFLECVQDMDHENMFWYRQDPGLGLRLIYFSYDVKMKEKGDIPEGYSVSREKKERFSLILESASTNQTSMYLCASEGGGRESGNEQFFGPGTRLTVL.

J is TRBJ1-2 and V is TRBV9, with TRBD1 as a possible D gene (6 bases). Germline CDR1 is SGDLS and CDR2 is YYNGEE. V lost 0 bases, J lost 0 bases, and 21 bases lay in between. The CDR3 loop spans 19 amino acids. In DNA form, the CDR3 reads TGTGCCAGCAGCGTAGCGGCTTCGGGCAGGGGCCGAACTAACTATGGCTACACCTTC. Translation: CASSVAASGRGRTNYGYTF.

The V and J genes are TRBV30 and TRBJ1-5, with a weak D call TRBD1 (5 bases). Germline values: CDR1 GTSNPN, CDR2 SVGIG (reference sequence). Trimming took 1 base from V and 4 from J, leaving 17 bases between them. The CDR3 extends over 16 amino acids. CDR3 in DNA: TGTGCCTGGAGTGATTCGGGGGGTCGGCTTAATCAGCCCCAGCATTTT. Translated: CAWSDSGGRLNQPQHF.

This rearrangement joins TRBV7-9 to TRBJ2-3; 7 positions agree with TRBD1. With 5 bases clipped from V and 5 bases from J, the junction kept 10 bases outside the gene matches. The CDR3 contains 15 residues. Per germline, CDR1 SEHNR and CDR2 FQNEAQ (reference sequence). DNA for the CDR3: TGTGCCAGCAGCAAATCCCGGGACAGAAGAGATACGCAGTATTTT. Its protein is CASSKSRDRRDTQYF. Together with reference TRBV7-9 and TRBJ2-3, the CDR3 gives the full variable domain: DTGVSQNPRHKITKRGQNVTFRCDPISEHNRLYWYRQTLGQGPEFLTYFQNEAQLEKSRLLSDRFSAERPKGSFSTLEIQRTEQGDSAMYLCASSKSRDRRDTQYFGPGTRLTVL.

The gene calls are TRBV5-1 and TRBJ1-1, with D possibly being TRBD1 (6 bases). Germline CDR1 is SGHRS and CDR2 is YFSETQ. CDR3 size: 16 residues. Trimming pared 1 base from V and 4 bases from J, leaving 17 bases between. The CDR3 sequence: CASSLSGGQGSTEAFF. As DNA, the CDR3 is TGCGCCAGCAGCTTGTCTGGTGGTCAGGGGAGCACTGAAGCTTTCTTT. Looking up the rest from reference TRBV5-1 and TRBJ1-1 gives the full variable domain: KAGVTQTPRYLIKTRGQQVTLSCSPISGHRSVSWYQQTPGQGLQFLFEYFSETQRNKGNFPGRFSGRQFSNSRSEMNVSTLELGDSALYLCASSLSGGQGSTEAFFGQGTRLTVV.

The J gene is TRBJ1-1, the V gene TRBV29-1; 7 nucleotides align to TRBD1. J gave up 5 bases and V 5 bases, and 8 bases lay outside the gene matches. This CDR3 has 13 residues. Germline V gives CDR1 SQVTM, CDR2 ANQGSEA. CDR3 sequence reads: CSVHRGQGTEAFF. The CDR3 region has the DNA TGCAGCGTTCACAGGGGCCAGGGGACTGAAGCTTTCTTT.

V usage is TRBV6-1 and J usage is TRBJ2-7; weak D call: TRBD1 (5 bases). Per the germline V gene, CDR1 is MNHNS and CDR2 is SASEGT. The germline V and J ends were trimmed by 3 bases and 3 bases, with 9 bases remaining between them. CDR3 length: 13 residues. The CDR3 DNA follows: TGTGCCAGCAGTGATCAGGGAAACTACGAGCAGTACTTC. Translation gives CASSDQGNYEQYF.

The chain has TRBV9 and TRBJ1-1; TRBD1 agrees at 8 bases. The V gene end was trimmed by 3 bases and the J gene end by 10 bases; junction bases not matched to a gene: 11. This CDR3 is 14 amino acids long. Germline V CDR1 and CDR2: SGDLS, YYNGEE. CDR3 nucleotides: TGTGCCAGCAGCGCCGGGACAGGAGTACTCACAGCTTTCTTT. Protein sequence: CASSAGTGVLTAFF.

The gene calls are TRBV5-6 and TRBJ1-6, with 8 positions matching TRBD1. V lost 0 bases, J lost 9 bases, and 5 bases stayed unmatched. Germline-derived CDR1 and CDR2 are SGHDT and YYEEEE. CDR3 length: 15 residues. This chain's CDR3 is CASSLADRDSSPLHF. The CDR3 nucleotides are TGTGCCAGCAGCTTGGCGGACAGGGATAGTTCACCCCTCCACTTT.

The chain has TRBV4-2 and TRBJ2-5; 15 nucleotides align to TRBD2. Looked up from germline, CDR1 is LGHNA and CDR2 is YNFKEQ. The CDR3 spans 17 residues. The ends lost 0 bases at V and 4 bases at J; junction bases unmatched: 3. DNA of the CDR3: TGTGCCAGCAGCCAAGAAGGGACTAGCGGGGGGAGAGAGACCCAGTACTTC. Its translation is CASSQEGTSGGRETQYF.

The genes are TRBV5-1 and TRBJ2-7, with 8 bases matching TRBD1. Germline-derived CDR1 and CDR2 are SGHRS and YFSETQ. Unmatched junction bases numbered 11, after V lost 0 bases and J lost 9 bases. This CDR3 contains 15 residues. The CDR3 is CASSLGTQGARWQYF. The CDR3 nucleotides are TGCGCCAGCAGCTTGGGTACCCAGGGGGCGCGTTGGCAGTACTTC.

The rearrangement links TRBV19 to TRBJ2-5; tentatively, D is TRBD2 (5 bases). The germline V and J ends were trimmed by 3 bases and 4 bases, with 6 bases remaining between them. The CDR3 runs 12 residues. Germline V CDR1 and CDR2: LNHDA, SQIVND (reference sequence). CDR3 sequence reads: CASSIEGETQYF. The CDR3, as DNA: TGTGCCAGTAGTATTGAGGGAGAGACCCAGTACTTC.